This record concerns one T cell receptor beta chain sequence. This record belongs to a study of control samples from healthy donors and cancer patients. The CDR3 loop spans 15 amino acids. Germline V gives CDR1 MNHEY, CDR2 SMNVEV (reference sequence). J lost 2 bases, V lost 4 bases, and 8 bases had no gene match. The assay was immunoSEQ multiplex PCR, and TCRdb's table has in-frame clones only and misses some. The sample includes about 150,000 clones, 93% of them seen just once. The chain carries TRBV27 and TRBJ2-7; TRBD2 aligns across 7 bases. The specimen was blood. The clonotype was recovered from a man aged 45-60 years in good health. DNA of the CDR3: TGTGCCAGCAGTTCAGCGGGGTCGGACGCCTACGAGCAGTACTTC. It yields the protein CASSSAGSDAYEQYF.